This TCR beta chain was recorded in a study of cytomegalovirus exposure and HLA in healthy donors. As to this clone: The antigen is not known.

Primers included in the PCR were 60 Vbeta and 13 Jbeta primers. Generated by immunoSEQ multiplex PCR, the TCRdb table keeps only in-frame clones and is missing some. This sample carries approximately 190,000 clones, roughly 84% of them seen once, and the ten largest clones take about 2.6%. Germline loops: CDR1 GTSNPN, CDR2 SVGIG (reference sequence). CDR3 length: 12 residues. Trimming cost V 7 bases and J 6 bases; bases outside gene matches: 7. Study-level results: Excluded: some indistinguishable V segments such as TRBV6-2 and TRBV6-3. There were about 160 TCR beta chains listed as cytomegalovirus-associated. A later analysis linked a missense DCLRE1C variant to TCR beta V- and J-gene trimming.

Sequences were obtained from PBMCs. The sequence came from a woman between 45 and 60 years old in good health and CMV-seropositive. This chain connects TRBV30 to TRBJ2-7; 9 bases map to TRBD1. The DNA of the CDR3 is TGTGCCTCAACCGGGACAGGGACCGAGCAGTACTTC. Residues: CASTGTGTEQYF.